This T cell receptor beta chain was documented in a study of T cell changes during pregnancy in multiple sclerosis. Method: immunoSEQ multiplex PCR; TCRdb's copy keeps in-frame clones and lacks some. This table has 55,000 to 65,000 clones, 85% to 90% appearing once. Per the germline V gene, CDR1 is LNHDA and CDR2 is SQIVND (reference sequence). The CDR3 has 15 residues. The V end lost 0 bases, the J end lost 2 bases, and 11 bases lay between the germline ends. The sequence came from a female donor in good health, enrolled as a control in a pregnancy study. The input for sequencing was peripheral blood, taken in the first trimester of pregnancy. The chain employs TRBV19 and TRBJ2-7; TRBD1 is a possible D gene (5 bases). The CDR3, as DNA: TGTGCCAGTAGTATAGAAAAGGGGTTGACCTACGAGCAGTACTTC. Its protein product is CASSIEKGLTYEQYF.